Below are 23 T cell receptor beta chains sequenced from a single sample in a study of blood T cell repertoires in COVID-19. Generated by immunoSEQ multiplex PCR, the TCRdb table keeps only in-frame clones and is missing some. This repertoire shows roughly 180,000 clones, roughly 85% found once; its top ten account for approximately 8%. The sample taken for sequencing was peripheral blood. The receptors stem from a woman aged 55 to 70 with acute or convalescent COVID-19.

The chain carries TRBV5-4 and TRBJ2-1, with TRBD2 matching 11 bases. V was pared by 0 bases and J by 9 bases, with 5 bases of the junction left unmatched. The CDR3 contains 15 residues. The germline V gene has CDR1 SGHNT and CDR2 YYREEE (reference sequence). The CDR3 nucleotides are TGTGCCAGCAGCTTGGCCTCCGGGACTAGCGGTGAGCAGTTCTTC. This gives the protein CASSLASGTSGEQFF.

This clone was seen a few times. The chain links TRBV2 to TRBJ1-2; weak D call: TRBD1 (5 bases). The germline V gene has CDR1 SNHLY and CDR2 FYNNEI. V gave up 4 bases and J gave up 10 bases, with 13 bases separating them. CDR3 length: 12 amino acids. CDR3 sequence: CASSGRTLSYTF. CDR3 in DNA: TGTGCCAGCAGTGGAAGGACACTCTCCTACACCTTC.

The genes are TRBV19 and TRBJ1-1; 7 bases are a match to TRBD1. Looked up from germline, CDR1 is LNHDA and CDR2 is SQIVND (reference sequence). This CDR3 has 12 residues. The J segment lost 6 bases and the V segment lost 7 bases, leaving 5 bases of the junction unmatched. As DNA, the CDR3 is TGTGCCAGTAAAGGGACAGTCCCTGAAGCTTTCTTT. This codes for CASKGTVPEAFF.

For the CDR3, the DNA is TGTGCCAGCAGTTACTCGAAGGGGGTGAACACCGGGGAGCTGTTTTTT. Translation gives CASSYSKGVNTGELFF. V and J are TRBV6-6 and TRBJ2-2; maybe TRBD1 (6 bases). V dropped 0 bases and J dropped 1 base, with 9 bases sitting between them. Looked up from germline, CDR1 is MNHNY and CDR2 is SVGAGI (reference sequence). CDR3 length equals 16 residues.

The rearrangement uses TRBV3-1 (or the pseudogene TRBV3-2) and TRBJ1-1; D not resolved. This CDR3 is built from 13 residues. The germline V gene encodes CDR1 LGHDT and CDR2 YNNKEL (reference sequence). V dropped 4 bases and J dropped 1 base, with 7 bases sitting between them. The CDR3 reads CASSPRGNTEAFF. The CDR3 DNA reads TGTGCCAGCAGCCCCCGGGGGAACACTGAAGCTTTCTTT.

This clone was seen only a few times. V usage is TRBV6-1 and J usage is TRBJ1-6; D unresolved. The CDR3 totals 11 residues. V shed 0 bases and J shed 12 bases, with 3 bases lying between them. CDR1 and CDR2 (germline): MNHNS, SASEGT. The CDR3 reads CASSEAVPLHF. The CDR3 DNA follows: TGTGCCAGCAGTGAAGCCGTACCCCTCCACTTT.

The rearrangement joins TRBV20-1 to TRBJ2-7; 7 bases align to TRBD2. This CDR3 region has 13 residues. With 3 bases clipped from V and 5 bases from J, the junction kept 7 bases outside the gene matches. Per the germline V gene, CDR1 is DFQATT and CDR2 is SNEGSKA (reference sequence). CDR3 DNA sequence: TGCAGTGCTAGTTCGCGGGAGAAGCACGAGCAGTACTTC. It specifies CSASSREKHEQYF.

The chain is built from TRBV9 and TRBJ1-1; D possibly corresponds to TRBD1 (5 bases). Germline loops: CDR1 SGDLS, CDR2 YYNGEE. The CDR3 covers 16 residues. Trimming stripped 0 bases from V and 0 bases from J, with 12 bases between. In DNA, the CDR3 is TGTGCCAGCAGCGTAGGGATAGGACAAATGAACACTGAAGCTTTCTTT. The encoded protein is CASSVGIGQMNTEAFF.

Only one count was recorded for this clone. The CDR3 loop is CAWSVNNSPLHF. The CDR3, as DNA: TGTGCCTGGAGTGTTAATAATTCACCCCTCCACTTT. The chain combines TRBV30 with TRBJ1-6, with D unclear. The germline V gene has CDR1 GTSNPN and CDR2 SVGIG (reference sequence). The CDR3 length is 12 residues. The V gene lost 0 bases and the J gene lost 5 bases, with 2 bases spanning the gap. The variable domain in full, with the rest retrieved from reference TRBV30 and TRBJ1-6, is SQTIHQWPATLVQPVGSPLSLECTVEGTSNPNLYWYRQAAGRGLQLLFYSVGIGQISSEVPQNLSASRPQDRQFILSSKKLLLSDSGFYLCAWSVNNSPLHFGNGTRLTVT.

This clone showed up just once. This chain connects TRBV11-2 to TRBJ1-2; D is possibly TRBD1 (5 bases). The CDR3 length is 12 residues. Germline CDR1 SGHAT, CDR2 FQNNGV. V was shortened by 3 bases and J by 7 bases, with 9 bases between the two germline ends. DNA of the CDR3: TGTGCCAGCAGCTTCAGGGATTTTGGCTACACCTTC. It codes for CASSFRDFGYTF.

CDR3 amino acids: CASGQGQGQGYTF. The CDR3 DNA follows: TGTGCTAGTGGCCAAGGGCAGGGTCAGGGCTACACCTTC. This rearrangement joins TRBV12-5 to TRBJ1-2, with a tentative D call TRBD1 (5 bases). Trimming left V 6 bases short and J 8 bases short, with 16 bases between. CDR1 is LGHNT and CDR2 is FRNRAP in the germline V gene. This CDR3 region has 13 residues.

This sequence joins TRBV27 and TRBJ2-1; TRBD2 agrees at 13 bases. Trimming took 5 bases from V and 8 from J; bases not matched to a gene: 6. Germline lookup yields CDR1 MNHEY and CDR2 SMNVEV (reference sequence). CDR3 length: 15 residues. CDR3 amino acids: CASSPWTSGGDEQFF. In DNA, the CDR3 is TGTGCCAGCAGTCCCTGGACTAGCGGGGGCGATGAGCAGTTCTTC.

V is TRBV7-9 and J is TRBJ2-2; 7 bases are a match to TRBD1. Germline CDR1 and CDR2: SEHNR and FQNEAQ (reference sequence). The CDR3 consists of 15 residues. The J segment lost 5 bases and the V segment lost 5 bases, leaving 8 bases of the junction unmatched. The CDR3 region is CASSTPGQQTGELFF. DNA of the CDR3: TGTGCCAGCAGCACCCCGGGACAGCAGACCGGGGAGCTGTTTTTT. Combining the CDR3 with reference TRBV7-9 and TRBJ2-2 gives the whole variable domain DTGVSQNPRHKITKRGQNVTFRCDPISEHNRLYWYRQTLGQGPEFLTYFQNEAQLEKSRLLSDRFSAERPKGSFSTLEIQRTEQGDSAMYLCASSTPGQQTGELFFGEGSRLTVL.

This chain joins TRBV6-6 and TRBJ2-2, with a tentative D call TRBD2 (6 bases). The CDR3 covers 16 residues. From germline, CDR1 is MNHNY and CDR2 SVGAGI (reference sequence). Trimming pared 7 bases from V and 1 base from J, leaving 16 bases between. The CDR3 protein is CASTVTSPLNTGELFF. The CDR3 nucleotides are TGTGCCAGCACCGTCACTAGCCCTTTGAACACCGGGGAGCTGTTTTTT.

The count of this clone is one. V is TRBV5-1 and J is TRBJ1-4, with D unclear. The CDR3 covers 18 residues. Germline CDR1 reads SGHRS; CDR2 reads YFSETQ. With 0 bases removed from V and 4 bases from J, the gap between germline ends came to 19 bases. CDR3 sequence (DNA): TGCGCCAGCAGCTTGGCCGGGTCCTTCACGGTTGGTAATGAAAAACTGTTTTTT. Translation gives CASSLAGSFTVGNEKLFF.

The chain employs TRBV7-9 and TRBJ2-7, with 7 bases fitting TRBD2. Per germline, CDR1 SEHNR and CDR2 FQNEAQ (reference sequence). Trimming cost V 5 bases and J 3 bases; bases outside gene matches: 7. The CDR3 extends over 14 amino acids. CDR3 sequence (DNA): TGTGCCAGCAGCGTTCAGGGAGGGCACTACGAGCAGTACGTC. This translates into CASSVQGGHYEQYV.

The chain recombines TRBV7-3 with TRBJ1-2; the D gene is possibly TRBD1 (5 bases). CDR1 is SGHTA and CDR2 is FQGTGA in the germline V gene. Trimming stripped 5 bases from V and 4 bases from J, with 17 bases between. This CDR3 has 15 amino acids. The CDR3: CASSPQADASYGYTF. CDR3 in DNA: TGTGCCAGCAGCCCACAGGCGGACGCTAGCTATGGCTACACCTTC. Full variable domain (remainder filled in from reference TRBV7-3 and TRBJ1-2): GAGVSQTPSNKVTEKGKYVELRCDPISGHTALYWYRQSLGQGPEFLIYFQGTGAADDSGLPNDRFFAVRPEGSVSTLKIQRTERGDSAVYLCASSPQADASYGYTFGSGTRLTVV.

V is TRBV28 and J is TRBJ1-4, with D unclear. CDR3 size: 14 residues. Trimming cost V 7 bases and J 5 bases, with 14 bases left between them. Germline V gene lookup returns CDR1 MDHEN and CDR2 SYDVKM. As DNA, the CDR3 is TGTGCCAGCACCCAGTCTTCGCTCAATGAAAAACTGTTTTTT. Translation: CASTQSSLNEKLFF.

V and J are TRBV7-8 and TRBJ1-2, with a possible D match to TRBD1 (5 bases). The germline gives CDR1 SGHVS, CDR2 FQNEAQ. Trimming stripped 3 bases from V and 4 bases from J, with 9 bases between. The CDR3 has 13 amino acids. The DNA of the CDR3 is TGTGCCAGCAGCTTGGGGCAGTCCTATGGCTACACCTTC. Its protein product is CASSLGQSYGYTF. Drawing the rest from reference TRBV7-8 and TRBJ1-2, the complete variable domain is GAGVSQSPRYKVAKRGQDVALRCDPISGHVSLFWYQQALGQGPEFLTYFQNEAQLDKSGLPSDRFFAERPEGSVSTLKIQRTQQEDSAVYLCASSLGQSYGYTFGSGTRLTVV.

The sample holds one count of this clone. The chain combines TRBV24-1 with TRBJ2-6; D possibly corresponds to TRBD2 (6 bases). CDR1 and CDR2 from the germline V gene are KGHDR and SFDVKD. The CDR3 is made up of 15 amino acids. V shed 5 bases and J shed 0 bases, with 7 bases lying between them. In nucleotides, the CDR3 is TGTGCCACCAGTGCCGGGGGCTCTGGGGCCAACGTCCTGACTTTC. It translates to CATSAGGSGANVLTF.

The rearrangement joins TRBV27 to TRBJ2-1, with 10 bases that match TRBD2. CDR1 is MNHEY, CDR2 SMNVEV, per germline (reference sequence). The V and J ends lost 6 bases and 9 bases, in that order; junction bases with no gene match: 8. The CDR3 is 14 amino acids. For the CDR3, the DNA is TGTGCCAGCAGCCAAGCGGGAGGGCGACGTGAGCAGTTCTTC. Protein sequence: CASSQAGGRREQFF.

This clone occurred once. The chain is built from TRBV30 and TRBJ1-3; 10 positions agree with TRBD1. The CDR3 is 13 amino acids. The V and J ends lost 5 bases and 7 bases, in that order; junction bases with no gene match: 5. CDR1 and CDR2 (germline): GTSNPN, SVGIG (reference sequence). The CDR3, as DNA: TGTGCCTGGGACAGGGGGCAAAGGAACACCATATATTTT. Translated, it gives CAWDRGQRNTIYF. The variable domain in full, completed from reference TRBV30 and TRBJ1-3, reads SQTIHQWPATLVQPVGSPLSLECTVEGTSNPNLYWYRQAAGRGLQLLFYSVGIGQISSEVPQNLSASRPQDRQFILSSKKLLLSDSGFYLCAWDRGQRNTIYFGEGSWLTVV.

The V gene is TRBV28, the J gene TRBJ1-6; D is perhaps TRBD1 (6 bases). The ends were cut back, 4 bases at V and 9 bases at J, with 19 bases in the middle. CDR1 MDHEN and CDR2 SYDVKM come from the germline V gene. The CDR3 contains 16 residues. CDR3 sequence: CASSSGGGARSSPLHF. As DNA, the CDR3 is TGTGCCAGCAGTTCTGGGGGGGGCGCGAGGAGTTCACCCCTCCACTTT.